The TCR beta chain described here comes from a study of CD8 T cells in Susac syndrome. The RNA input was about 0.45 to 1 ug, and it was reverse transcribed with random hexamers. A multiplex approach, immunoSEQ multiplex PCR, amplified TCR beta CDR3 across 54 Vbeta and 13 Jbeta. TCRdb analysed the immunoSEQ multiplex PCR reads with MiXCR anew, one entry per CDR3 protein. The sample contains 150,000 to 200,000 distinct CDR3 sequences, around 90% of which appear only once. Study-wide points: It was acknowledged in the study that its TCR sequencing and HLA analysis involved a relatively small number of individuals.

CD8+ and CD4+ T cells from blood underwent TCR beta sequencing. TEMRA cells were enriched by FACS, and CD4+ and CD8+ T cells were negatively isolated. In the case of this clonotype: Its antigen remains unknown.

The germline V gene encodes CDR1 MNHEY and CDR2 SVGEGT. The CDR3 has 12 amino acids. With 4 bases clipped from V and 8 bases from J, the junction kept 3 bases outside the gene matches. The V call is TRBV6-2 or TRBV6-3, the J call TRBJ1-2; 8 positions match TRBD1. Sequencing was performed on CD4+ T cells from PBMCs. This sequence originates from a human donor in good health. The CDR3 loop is CASSWTGTGYTF. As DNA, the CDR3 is TGTGCCAGCAGTTGGACAGGGACCGGCTACACCTTC.